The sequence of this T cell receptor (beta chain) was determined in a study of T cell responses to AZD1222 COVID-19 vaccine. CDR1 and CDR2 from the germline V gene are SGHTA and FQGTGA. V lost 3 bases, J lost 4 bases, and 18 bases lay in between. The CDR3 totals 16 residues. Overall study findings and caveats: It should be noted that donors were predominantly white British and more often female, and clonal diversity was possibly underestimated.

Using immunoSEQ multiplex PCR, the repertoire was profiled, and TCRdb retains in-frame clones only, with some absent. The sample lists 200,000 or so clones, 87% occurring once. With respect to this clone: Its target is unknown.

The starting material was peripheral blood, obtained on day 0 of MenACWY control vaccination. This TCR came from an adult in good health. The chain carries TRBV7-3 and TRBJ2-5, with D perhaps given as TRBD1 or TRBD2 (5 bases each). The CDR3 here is CASSLRGSRDPETQYF. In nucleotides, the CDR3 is TGTGCCAGCAGCTTGCGAGGTAGCAGGGACCCAGAGACCCAGTACTTC.